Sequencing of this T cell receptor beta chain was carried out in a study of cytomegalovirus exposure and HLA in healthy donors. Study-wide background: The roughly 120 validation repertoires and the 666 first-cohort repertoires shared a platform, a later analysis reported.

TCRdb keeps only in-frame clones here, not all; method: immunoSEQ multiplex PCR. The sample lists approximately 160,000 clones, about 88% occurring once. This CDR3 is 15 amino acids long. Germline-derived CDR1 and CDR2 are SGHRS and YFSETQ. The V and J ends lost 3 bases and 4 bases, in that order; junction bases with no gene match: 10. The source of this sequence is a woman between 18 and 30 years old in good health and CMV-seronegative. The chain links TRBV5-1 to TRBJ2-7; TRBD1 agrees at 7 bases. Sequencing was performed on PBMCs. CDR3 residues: CASSSWDSGKYEQYF. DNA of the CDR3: TGCGCCAGCAGCTCCTGGGACAGCGGAAAATACGAGCAGTACTTC.